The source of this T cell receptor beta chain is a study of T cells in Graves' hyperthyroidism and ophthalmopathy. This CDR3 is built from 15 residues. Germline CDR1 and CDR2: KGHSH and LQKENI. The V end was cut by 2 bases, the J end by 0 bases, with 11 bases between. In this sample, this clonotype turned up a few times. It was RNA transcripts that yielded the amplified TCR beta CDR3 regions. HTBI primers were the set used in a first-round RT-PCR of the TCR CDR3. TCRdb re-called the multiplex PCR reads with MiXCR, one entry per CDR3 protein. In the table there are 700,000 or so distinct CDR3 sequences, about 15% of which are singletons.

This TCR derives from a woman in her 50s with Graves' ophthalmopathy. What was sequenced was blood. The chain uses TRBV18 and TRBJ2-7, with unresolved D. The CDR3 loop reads CASSPASLSSYEQYF. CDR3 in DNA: TGTGCCAGCTCACCAGCGTCCCTGAGCTCCTACGAGCAGTACTTC.